Presented here are 13 T cell receptor beta chains from one specimen sequenced in a study of blood T cell repertoires in COVID-19. The method was immunoSEQ multiplex PCR; TCRdb's version includes in-frame clones alone and lacks a portion of them. The top ten hold around 10% of the sample, which has about 230,000 clones, over 75% seen once. Sequenced material: peripheral blood. The receptors stem from a man over 45 with COVID-19, enrolled during active disease.

V usage is TRBV5-1 and J usage is TRBJ2-3, with a possible D match to TRBD1 (6 bases). The CDR3 has 15 amino acids. CDR1 SGHRS and CDR2 YFSETQ come from the germline V gene. Trimming cost V 4 bases and J 5 bases, with 17 bases left between them. The chain's CDR3 is CASSGVGASGDTQYF. The CDR3 DNA reads TGCGCCAGCAGCGGGGTGGGGGCGTCAGGAGATACGCAGTATTTT.

The table lists this clone with a few counts. The gene calls are TRBV18 and TRBJ1-4; D perhaps matches TRBD1 (6 bases). Trimming stripped 2 bases from V and 6 bases from J, with 13 bases between. The CDR3 spans 15 residues. Germline CDR1 and CDR2: KGHSH and LQKENI. The CDR3 coding sequence is TGTGCCAGCTCACCAACACGAGGGGGACATGAAAAACTGTTTTTT. It yields the protein CASSPTRGGHEKLFF.

The CDR3 protein is CASRGLNTEAFF. The CDR3 DNA is TGTGCCTCCAGGGGGTTGAACACTGAAGCTTTCTTT. The chain recombines TRBV30 with TRBJ1-1, with TRBD1 identical over 7 bases. The germline V gene encodes CDR1 GTSNPN and CDR2 SVGIG (reference sequence). V was pared by 7 bases and J by 0 bases, with 2 bases of the junction left unmatched. The CDR3 covers 12 residues.

This clone occurred a few times. The chain has TRBV6-2 or TRBV6-3 and TRBJ2-7; D gene uncertain. This CDR3 has 13 amino acids. The V and J ends lost 4 bases and 2 bases respectively, with 9 bases between them. CDR1 is MNHEY, CDR2 SVGEGT, per germline. This CDR3 reads CASSSRATYEQYF. In nucleotides, the CDR3 is TGTGCCAGCAGTTCCCGTGCGACCTACGAGCAGTACTTC.

The chain carries TRBV11-3 and TRBJ1-1, with D perhaps TRBD1 (5 bases). The CDR3 sequence is 15 residues long. V lost 1 base and J lost 7, with 16 bases in between. The germline V gene encodes CDR1 SGHNT and CDR2 YENEEA. The CDR3 loop is CASSLGAGQSGEAFF. CDR3 DNA sequence: TGTGCCAGCAGCTTAGGCGCAGGGCAAAGTGGTGAAGCTTTCTTT.

V usage is TRBV6-5 and J usage is TRBJ2-7; the D gene is possibly TRBD2 (6 bases). The germline gives CDR1 MNHEY, CDR2 SVGAGI. The CDR3 is made up of 15 amino acids. The V end lost 6 bases, the J end lost 1 base, and 16 bases lay between the germline ends. The CDR3 nucleotides are TGTGCCAGCAGGAGGACTAAACACGGGTCCTACGAGCAGTACTTC. It encodes CASRRTKHGSYEQYF.

The rearrangement uses TRBV7-9 and TRBJ2-3; D ambiguous. Germline CDR1 and CDR2: SEHNR and FQNEAQ (reference sequence). This CDR3 is built from 15 residues. Trimming pared 2 bases from V and 0 bases from J, leaving 9 bases between. CDR3 sequence (DNA): TGTGCCAGCAGCTTACTAGACTCTAGCACAGATACGCAGTATTTT. Its translation is CASSLLDSSTDTQYF.

The chain recombines TRBV7-2 with TRBJ2-1, with 15 positions matching TRBD2. Looked up from germline, CDR1 is SGHTA and CDR2 is FQGNSA. The V and J ends lost 7 bases and 0 bases, in that order; junction bases with no gene match: 7. The CDR3 extends over 18 amino acids. This CDR3 reads CASKRTSGGAGSYNEQFF. The CDR3 region has the DNA TGTGCCAGCAAAAGGACTAGCGGGGGGGCCGGCTCCTACAATGAGCAGTTCTTC.

V and J are TRBV24-1 and TRBJ2-1; 11 bases align to TRBD2. The CDR3 consists of 15 residues. From germline, CDR1 is KGHDR and CDR2 SFDVKD. Trimming removed 4 bases from V and 5 bases from J; junction bases left unmatched: 3. CDR3 bases: TGTGCCACCAGTGAAGGGACTAGCGGACACAATGAGCAGTTCTTC. It specifies CATSEGTSGHNEQFF.

The V gene is TRBV7-2, the J gene TRBJ2-1; TRBD2 matches 7 bases. Per germline, CDR1 SGHTA and CDR2 FQGNSA. J lost 5 bases, V lost 3 bases, and 4 bases had no gene match. This CDR3 has 14 amino acids. The CDR3 bases are TGTGCCAGCAGCTTTCTTGCGGGAGACAATGAGCAGTTCTTC. Translated, it gives CASSFLAGDNEQFF.

This clone came up once. The chain recombines TRBV10-1 with TRBJ2-7, with 7 nucleotides matching TRBD1. In germline, CDR1 is WNHNN, CDR2 SYGVQD (reference sequence). J lost 3 bases, V lost 4 bases, and 9 bases had no gene match. CDR3 length: 15 residues. This CDR3 is CASSGFGDRLYEQYF. CDR3 DNA: TGCGCCAGCAGTGGGTTTGGGGACAGACTCTACGAGCAGTACTTC.

Concerning this clone itself: Other DNA sequences within the sample encode an identical CDR3. The genes are TRBV27 and TRBJ2-7; D might be TRBD1 (6 bases). V gave up 1 base and J gave up 1 base, with 8 bases separating them. This CDR3 contains 14 residues. Germline V gene data show CDR1 as MNHEY and CDR2 as SMNVEV (reference sequence). The CDR3 sequence is CASSLFQGSYEQYF. CDR3 sequence (DNA): TGTGCCAGCAGTTTATTTCAGGGGTCCTACGAGCAGTACTTC.

This clone was detected a few times. The CDR3, as DNA: TGTGCCAGCAGCTTAAAGCGGGGGGTCACAGATACGCAGTATTTT. Protein: CASSLKRGVTDTQYF. This chain uses TRBV7-9 with TRBJ2-3, with 9 bases aligning to TRBD2. The CDR3 length is 15 residues. The junction had 2 bases not matched to a gene; V was cut back by 2 bases and J by 2 bases. Germline lookup yields CDR1 SEHNR and CDR2 FQNEAQ (reference sequence).